The 8 T cell receptor beta chains below all came from one sample that was sequenced in a study of blood T cell repertoires in COVID-19. Data came from immunoSEQ multiplex PCR; TCRdb stores just in-frame clones and leaves some out. The repertoire holds approximately 190,000 clones, approximately 90% seen once, with 6% in the top ten. Sequenced sample: peripheral blood. Every receptor here comes from a man aged 35 to 55 with active or convalescent COVID-19.

The CDR3 DNA is TGCGCCAGCAGGCACGGACTAGCGGACCTCTACGAGCAGTACTTC. It yields the protein CASRHGLADLYEQYF. This chain joins TRBV10-2 and TRBJ2-7; 10 nucleotides align to TRBD2. Germline V lookup: CDR1 WSHSY, CDR2 SAAADI. Trimming took 6 bases from V and 3 from J; bases not matched to a gene: 8. This CDR3 spans 15 amino acids.

V usage is TRBV7-2 and J usage is TRBJ1-1, with TRBD1 matching over 7 bases. With 1 base clipped from V and 4 bases from J, the junction kept 6 bases outside the gene matches. Germline V gene lookup returns CDR1 SGHTA and CDR2 FQGNSA. This CDR3 is built from 15 residues. CDR3 sequence: CASSLVVQGGTEAFF. CDR3 DNA sequence: TGTGCCAGCAGCTTAGTTGTGCAGGGGGGCACTGAAGCTTTCTTT.

The chain employs TRBV6-5 and TRBJ2-1; 7 bases fit TRBD1. The V and J ends lost 5 bases and 2 bases, in that order; junction bases with no gene match: 3. The CDR3 is made up of 14 amino acids. Germline lookup yields CDR1 MNHEY and CDR2 SVGAGI. CDR3 sequence reads: CASSPGQTYNEQFF. DNA for the CDR3: TGTGCCAGCAGTCCGGGACAGACCTACAATGAGCAGTTCTTC.

The chain carries TRBV6-1 and TRBJ1-3; possibly TRBD1 for D (6 bases). The V and J ends lost 2 bases and 0 bases respectively, with 14 bases between them. This CDR3 is 17 amino acids long. CDR1 and CDR2 (germline): MNHNS, SASEGT. The CDR3 bases are TGTGCCAGCAGTGAATTAGGACAGACCTCCTCTGGAAACACCATATATTTT. It specifies CASSELGQTSSGNTIYF.

The V gene is TRBV28, the J gene TRBJ1-1; 7 nucleotides match TRBD1. Germline-derived CDR1 and CDR2 are MDHEN and SYDVKM. The CDR3 loop spans 14 amino acids. V shed 4 bases, J shed 0 bases, and the junction held 2 bases outside the gene matches. The CDR3 bases are TGTGCCAGCAGTTCGGGACAGTTGAACACTGAAGCTTTCTTT. It specifies CASSSGQLNTEAFF.

This chain connects TRBV28 to TRBJ2-3; 9 nucleotides align to TRBD1. The CDR3 sequence is 13 residues long. Per the germline V gene, CDR1 is MDHEN and CDR2 is SYDVKM. This CDR3 reads CAARDRGTDTQYF. The DNA of the CDR3 is TGTGCGGCCCGGGACAGGGGCACAGATACGCAGTATTTT.

The rearrangement joins TRBV2 to TRBJ2-7; 12 nucleotides agree with TRBD2. The CDR3 is 14 residues long. V was clipped by 11 bases and J by 0 bases; unmatched bases: 5. Per germline, CDR1 SNHLY and CDR2 FYNNEI. The DNA of the CDR3 is TGTGCCGGTACTAGCGGGGGGAGCTCCTACGAGCAGTACTTC. Translation gives CAGTSGGSSYEQYF.

The chain combines TRBV18 with TRBJ2-3; a weak D match, TRBD1 (5 bases). V was shortened by 1 base and J by 4 bases, with 12 bases between the two germline ends. The germline CDR1 and CDR2 sequences are KGHSH and LQKENI. This CDR3 contains 15 residues. The CDR3 spells CASSPRQGAADTQYF. CDR3 DNA sequence: TGTGCCAGCTCACCACGCCAAGGGGCGGCAGATACGCAGTATTTT.